These T cell receptor beta chains were read from a single sample in a study of metastatic and nonmetastatic thyroid tumors. Using MiXCR, TCRdb re-called clones from the PCR reads. The sample consists of 20,000 to 25,000 clones, approximately 19% of them appearing once. Specimen: blood. These receptors all come from a male donor with papillary thyroid cancer or a benign thyroid nodule (not recorded which). Some clones in this sample may be carry-over from other donors' samples. The CDR3 runs from the conserved cysteine through the conserved F or W. The D gene is left open where the match is weak. Not all rows give a size; the values are once, few, many and, for expanded clones, a class.

cdr3_aa | cdr3_nt | j_call | v_call | clone_size | d_call
CASSLVRGSYNEQFF | TGCGCCAGCAGCTTGGTTAGGGGTTCCTACAATGAGCAGTTCTTC | TRBJ2-1 | TRBV5-1 | medium-sized | NA
CASSRGTGLTTDTQYF | TGCGCCAGCAGCCGCGGGACAGGTCTTACCACAGATACACAGTATTTT | TRBJ2-3 | TRBV5-1 | NA | TRBD1
CARWTIGRAIVNEQFF | TGTGCCAGATGGACTATCGGGAGGGCAATCGTTAATGAGCAGTTCTTC | TRBJ2-1 | TRBV2 | NA | TRBD2
CASRGEGNTIYF | TGCGCCAGCCGGGGCGAAGGAAACACCATATATTTT | TRBJ1-3 | TRBV10-2 | many | NA
CASSYLDNNGQFF | TGTGCCAGCAGTTACCTGGACAACAATGGGCAGTTCTTC | TRBJ2-1 | TRBV6-5 | NA | NA
CASSLGSGGVFNEQFF | TGTGCCAGCAGCTTGGGTAGCGGGGGGGTCTTCAATGAGCAGTTCTTC | TRBJ2-1 | TRBV5-4 | once | TRBD2
CATSGRGRGSDTQYF | TGTGCCACCAGTGGGAGGGGCAGGGGGTCAGATACGCAGTATTTT | TRBJ2-3 | TRBV24-1 | few | NA
CASSQVRGGYEQYF | TGCGCCAGCAGCCAAGTTCGCGGTGGGTACGAGCAGTACTTC | TRBJ2-7 | TRBV4-1 | many | NA
CSAARSRDTQYF | TGCAGTGCGGCTAGGTCGCGAGATACGCAGTATTTT | TRBJ2-3 | TRBV20-1 | many | NA
CASSFRDRGKAFF | TGTGCCAGCAGCTTTAGAGACAGGGGAAAAGCTTTCTTT | TRBJ1-1 | TRBV11-2 | many | TRBD1
CASTSERSTDTQYF | TGTGCCAGTACTAGCGAGCGAAGCACAGATACGCAGTATTTT | TRBJ2-3 | TRBV27 | medium-sized | TRBD2
CAISESTSGKQFF | TGTGCCATCAGTGAGTCGACAAGCGGGAAACAGTTCTTC | TRBJ2-1 | TRBV10-3 | many | TRBD2
CAWRDRTSSYEQYF | TGTGCCTGGAGGGACCGGACTAGCTCCTACGAGCAGTACTTC | TRBJ2-7 | TRBV30 | NA | TRBD2
CASSGDNLGGGRADTQYF | TGTGCCAGCAGCGGTGACAATTTGGGGGGGGGCAGGGCAGATACGCAGTATTTT | TRBJ2-3 | TRBV25-1 | many | NA
CASSYRDRNLNEQYF | TGTGCCAGCAGCTACCGAGACAGGAACTTGAACGAGCAGTACTTC | TRBJ2-7 | TRBV7-9 | NA | NA
CASSLAPTTSGSETQYF | TGCGCCAGCAGCTTGGCGCCCACAACTAGCGGGAGTGAGACCCAGTACTTC | TRBJ2-5 | TRBV5-1 | many | TRBD2
CASSTGLAGTYEQYF | TGTGCCAGCAGTACGGGACTAGCGGGCACCTACGAGCAGTACTTC | TRBJ2-7 | TRBV28 | medium-sized | TRBD2
CASRRPTAGDYGYTF | TGTGCCAGCAGACGCCCCACGGCGGGGGACTATGGCTACACCTTC | TRBJ1-2 | TRBV6-6 | few | NA
CAWSVKLVYEQYF | TGTGCCTGGAGTGTAAAACTAGTCTACGAGCAGTACTTC | TRBJ2-7 | TRBV30 | many | NA
CASRPSPRNYGYTF | TGTGCCAGCAGACCTAGTCCACGCAACTATGGCTACACCTTC | TRBJ1-2 | TRBV28 | NA | NA
CASSQGDYRYEQYF | TGTGCCAGCTCACAAGGGGACTACCGCTACGAGCAGTACTTC | TRBJ2-7 | TRBV18 | many | TRBD2
CSATGGPSRTDTQYF | TGCAGTGCTACCGGGGGGCCTAGCAGGACAGATACGCAGTATTTT | TRBJ2-3 | TRBV20-1 | many | NA
CASSQHSGQVRNYGYTF | TGTGCCAGTAGTCAACACTCGGGACAGGTTAGGAACTATGGCTACACCTTC | TRBJ1-2 | TRBV19 | NA | TRBD1
CSARSLAGGGETQYF | TGCAGTGCTAGAAGCCTAGCGGGAGGGGGGGAGACCCAGTACTTC | TRBJ2-5 | TRBV20-1 | many | TRBD2
CASSFGQGREAFF | TGTGCCAGCAGTTTCGGACAGGGCCGAGAAGCTTTCTTT | TRBJ1-1 | TRBV27 | medium-sized | TRBD1
CASSYSVRDRGFYGYTF | TGTGCCAGCAGTTACTCTGTTCGGGACAGGGGATTCTATGGCTACACCTTC | TRBJ1-2 | TRBV6-6 | NA | TRBD1
CASSQDRSGSVSEQYF | TGTGCCAGCAGCCAAGATAGGAGCGGGAGTGTAAGCGAGCAGTACTTC | TRBJ2-7 | TRBV4-2 | many | TRBD2
CASSLLDPQSSYNEQFF | TGTGCCAGCAGCTTGCTGGACCCCCAAAGCTCCTACAATGAGCAGTTCTTC | TRBJ2-1 | TRBV5-5 | many | NA
CASIFWSSGGEGDTGELFF | TGTGCCAGCATTTTTTGGTCTAGCGGGGGAGAGGGGGACACCGGGGAGCTGTTTTTT | TRBJ2-2 | TRBV12-3/TRBV12-4 | few | TRBD2
CSGTLTDTQYF | TGCAGTGGGACTCTCACAGATACGCAGTATTTT | TRBJ2-3 | TRBV20-1 | many | NA
CASSLASRDRDYFGGGYNEQFF | TGTGCCAGCAGCTTGGCCTCCCGGGACAGGGATTATTTCGGAGGAGGCTACAATGAGCAGTTCTTC | TRBJ2-1 | TRBV5-4 | NA | TRBD1
CASSLTGSTDTQYF | TGTGCCAGCAGCTTAACGGGAAGCACAGATACGCAGTATTTT | TRBJ2-3 | TRBV7-3 | few | NA
CASSRGYTGELFF | TGTGCCAGCAGCCGGGGGTACACCGGGGAGCTGTTTTTT | TRBJ2-2 | TRBV6-1 | NA | NA
CATSAPTDTQYF | TGTGCCACCAGTGCACCGACAGATACGCAGTATTTT | TRBJ2-3 | TRBV24-1 | many | NA
CASSISSDSYEQYF | TGTGCCAGTAGTATTTCTAGCGACTCCTACGAGCAGTACTTC | TRBJ2-7 | TRBV19 | many | NA
CASSVDYHNEQFF | TGTGCCAGCAGTGTCGACTACCACAATGAGCAGTTCTTC | TRBJ2-1 | TRBV27 | NA | NA
CASSLGQGQFF | TGTGCCAGCAGTTTGGGGCAGGGGCAGTTCTTC | TRBJ2-1 | TRBV27 | NA | NA